This T cell receptor (beta chain) was profiled in a study of cytomegalovirus exposure and HLA in healthy donors (dated by TCRdb to about 2017). Regarding the study in general: An earlier analysis of approximately 550 of the donors reported about 250 Gb of sequence data and more than 90 million unique TCR beta sequences from 150 million to 200 million T cells. An early release that covered fewer than 800 HLA-typed donors contained about 300 gigabases of sequencing data and 65 million to 100 million unique TCR sequences. Of the approximately 400 genotyped donors, about 80% fell in the genetic ancestry cluster associated with self-reported Caucasian donors. The study aimed to test whether signatures of past pathogen exposure could be identified by cataloging public T cell receptors. The T cell repertoires of 550 to 850 subjects were profiled by immunosequencing and related to cytomegalovirus serostatus. Besides the first cohort of 666 subjects, a separate validation cohort made up of roughly 130 different subjects was used. To predict cytomegalovirus infection status, the study combined high-throughput TCR immunosequencing, statistical association of individual TCRs with disease status, and machine learning. In a later analysis, previously published TCR beta repertoires from about 670 donors were re-analyzed and high-resolution HLA genotyping was added so that TCR occurrence patterns could be studied. In the later analysis, no new phenotypic data were used to find candidate immune exposures; instead, reliance was placed on TCR beta sequences and their occurrence across donors. An earlier analysis of 587 of the donors applied high-throughput TCR beta sequencing to assess whether each TCR beta V gene segment acted as functional or pseudogenic. Donor age, sex, ethnicity and CMV serostatus were compiled alongside the repertoire data. In a later genetic analysis, genome-wide SNP genotypes for about three fifths of the roughly 670 donors were used, and that subset was treated as a discovery cohort. Every discovery cohort repertoire had been produced on one sequencing platform. Class I and class II HLA loci were covered by the typing at four-digit resolution. The number of donors typed differed by locus, with roughly 620-630 for A, B, C, DRB1 and DQB1, roughly 520 for DQA1, 600 to 610 for DPA1, and 400 to 490 for DPB1. Because of strong linkage in the cohort, 5 or 6 DR-DQ haplotypes were treated as single units for association and clustering. Among about 390 genotyped donors of the cohort, an average of around 240,000 unique TCR beta nucleotide sequences were sequenced per donor, roughly 18% of them non-productive.

The method was the immunoSEQ multiplex PCR assay. A mixture of 60 forward primers for TCR Vbeta segments and 13 reverse primers for TCR Jbeta segments was used in the multiplex PCR. Amplification of the CDR3 region of rearranged TCR beta genes was performed with a multiplex PCR assay on genomic DNA. On the Illumina HiSeq System, the amplified TCR beta libraries were sequenced as 87-base-pair reads. Turning to the authors' computational methods: A later analysis counted tens of millions of unique TCR beta chains across the roughly 700 repertoires, and 9.5 million to 11 million of these chains were shared by at least two donors. A nearest-neighbor algorithm error-corrected the raw reads and collapsed the reads into unique sequences, merging closely related sequences to remove PCR and sequencing errors. V, D and J gene segments were assigned by aligning CDR3 sequences to IMGT reference sequences. For a sequence to be retained, at least a six-nucleotide match to both a V gene segment and a J gene segment was required. A rearrangement counted as productive if the CDR3 had no stop codons and remained in frame with V and J, and every other rearrangement counted as non-productive. Following IMGT convention, CDR3 was defined as the stretch from the second conserved V-encoded cysteine up to the conserved J-encoded phenylalanine. Sequences without an unambiguous match to a single V gene segment were excluded from the earlier analysis of 450 to 750 of the donors. An earlier analysis of 500 to 600 of the donors classified V segments as functional when productive rearrangements were above 56.7% and as segregating when the standard deviation between donors was above 5%. To diagnose cytomegalovirus status from the catalog of TCR beta chain sequences, a statistical classification framework was built. V and J gene assignment, in a later analysis, came from comparing TCR nucleotide sequences with IMGT/GENE-DB human TR gene sequences. The TCRdist pipeline was used in a later analysis to assign CDR3 sequences and most-parsimonious VDJ recombination scenarios. In a later analysis, each TCR beta chain was defined by its CDR3 amino acid sequence together with its V-gene family, and reads lacking a unique V-gene family were excluded. As a way to deal with suspected cross-contamination and a sequencing artifact, a later analysis dropped nearly 600 nucleotide sequences that were highly shared and had low generation probability. In a later analysis, a clonal expansion index was calculated for each public chain from normalized within-repertoire ranks of inferred template counts. Generation probabilities in a later analysis came from a VDJ recombination model fitted to out-of-frame rearrangements, and those results were checked against IGoR. In a later analysis, hypergeometric tests were used to score TCR-TCR, TCR-HLA and TCR-CMV co-occurrence, with a repertoire-size bias correction applied to TCR pairs. To estimate false discovery rates, a later analysis permuted the HLA or CMV assignments 20 times. In a later analysis, co-occurring TCRs were grouped using DBSCAN, and TCRdist sequence similarity was added for clustering within HLA-allele-positive subsets. Repertoires with fewer than 30,000 or more than 120,000 public chains, plus five repertoires with anomalous nucleotide sharing, were excluded from co-occurrence clustering. TCRdb carries this immuneACCESS record with in-frame sequences only. Its versions omit some clonotypes, under half of them owing to an unresolved V gene in the studies checked, with the rest unexplained. The DNA was the basis for D and trimming; V, J and clone size are from that table. The sample table records approximately 190,000 clones; more than 75% of these occur just once. 3.4% of the sample is in the top ten clones.

The CDR3 runs 17 residues from the cysteine to the phenylalanine. Only the CDR3 part of the read is kept: 51 bases, read in frame from the first base. Between the V and J ends, shortened by 2 bases and 5 bases respectively, the junction contains 21 bases. CDR1 SGHVS and CDR2 FQNEAQ are derived from the germline V gene. The cohort was made up of 650 to 700 healthy bone marrow donors. At the time of sampling, every cohort member was nominally healthy, though immune exposures that went unrecorded were likely present. The donor was CMV seropositive and belonged to the group of around 300 seropositive cohort members. A peripheral blood sample was collected from each donor, and TCR beta sequencing was performed on peripheral blood mononuclear cells. The Qiagen DNeasy Blood Extraction Kit was used to extract genomic DNA from the blood cell samples. To note about this clone: No antigen is known for it. Base quality data are lacking; no much larger clone is found one base away.

Points the paper makes about the study in general: Roughly uniform sequencing depth across donors was assumed in presence/absence analyses, although this assumption may not hold. A later analysis associated about 17,000 TCR beta sequences with specific HLA alleles at a false discovery rate of 0.05. Correlated functional status among segregating V segments might reflect linkage disequilibrium, but an unknown experimental factor could not be ruled out. A cluster of highly shared sequence variants was judged likely to represent a technical artifact of the sequencing pipeline. In vitro tests confirmed that a few of the cytomegalovirus-associated TCR beta chains recognize cytomegalovirus antigens. Because HLA typing was missing for some donors at each locus, association tests included only the typed subset. Roughly 17 rarely observed V segments, including chromosome 9 orphons, were excluded from the earlier analysis of some 590 of the donors because counts were too low. In the study, 150 to 200 TCR beta chains were listed as associated with cytomegalovirus. A later analysis found that most CMV-associated TCR beta chains appeared HLA-restricted, with HLA associations seemingly driven largely by CMV exposure. An earlier analysis of approximately 540 of the donors showed that most TCR beta V segments appeared in productive rearrangements either about 90% or about 30% of the time, which broadly matched IMGT annotations. While some public TCRs were present in many individuals, most TCR sequences turned up only very rarely across donors. In a later analysis, HLA-associated TCR beta chains showed more clonal expansion and lower generation probabilities than non-associated chains that were equally common. Only TCR beta chains were sequenced in this cohort, and the absence of alpha or paired-chain data limited detectable features. Some IMGT-functional V segments, including TRBV6-2 and TRBV6-3, could not be distinguished by the 87-base-pair reads and were therefore excluded. A later genetic analysis reported fewer N-insertions in productive TCRs among donors in an Asian-associated ancestry cluster than the roughly 650-donor mean. When HLA alleles, especially DR and DQ, strongly co-occurred, attributing TCR associations to individual alleles was difficult. According to the authors, the approach could potentially be generalized to other disease states and immunological phenotypes. Immune exposure information for the cohort was limited to CMV serostatus. V-gene and J-gene trimming of TCR beta chains was associated with a missense DCLRE1C variant in a later genetic analysis, and the association was replicated in an independent cohort. A further reported finding was that TCR beta sequences accurately predicted the HLA-A and HLA-B alleles for most subjects in the first cohort. According to a later analysis, parvovirus B19, influenza, CMV and Epstein-Barr virus appeared linked to several top co-occurrence clusters. Cytomegalovirus status was reported to be diagnosed by the classifier with high specificity and sensitivity in both the original and validation cohorts. In a later analysis, the rate of TCR association differed among HLA loci, with DRB1 alleles having the most associated TCRs and HLA-C alleles having the fewest.

This chain joins TRBV7-8 to TRBJ1-2, with the D segment identity uncertain. The origin of this receptor is a man aged 35-49 years in good health and CMV-seropositive. Specimen: PBMCs. The DNA is as follows: TGTGCCAGCAGCTTACGGCCAAAGCCGGGTGGCGCGTATGGCTACACCTTC. This yields the protein CASSLRPKPGGAYGYTF.